The clone carrying this TCR beta chain was observed a few times. There were TCR beta CDR3 regions amplified from RNA transcripts. When the TCR CDR3 underwent first-round RT-PCR, the HTBI primer set was used. Using its own MiXCR run on the multiplex PCR reads, TCRdb lists one record per CDR3 protein. The data show about 840,000 distinct CDR3 sequences, 38% seen once. V lost 2 bases and J lost 3, with 14 bases in between. Germline V gene sequence: CDR1 MGHRA, CDR2 YSYEKL. The CDR3 consists of 15 residues. This record belongs to a study of T cells in Graves' hyperthyroidism and ophthalmopathy. For the study at large: Sampling of peripheral blood happened at initial diagnosis, prior to any treatment.

The source material was blood. This receptor was taken from a man aged 18 to 29 with Graves' hyperthyroidism. The rearrangement joins TRBV4-1 to TRBJ2-7; D is possibly TRBD1 or TRBD2 (5 bases each). The CDR3 here is CASSQNRDHVYEQYF. CDR3 in DNA: TGCGCCAGCAGCCAAAACCGGGACCACGTCTACGAGCAGTACTTC.